This T cell receptor beta chain was recorded in a study of T-cell reconstitution after alpha-beta-depleted transplantation in children. Study-level points and caveats: Surviving recipient T cells and thymic progenitors produced the high day-60 TCRbeta diversity seen in some patients. About two months after transplant, alpha-beta T cells reportedly came from several hundred expanded graft clones. One year after transplant, T-cell counts and diversity came mostly from newly produced T cells.

The germline V and J ends were trimmed by 2 bases and 2 bases, with 13 bases remaining between them. This CDR3 is 15 amino acids long. Germline V lookup: CDR1 SGHTA, CDR2 FQGNSA. Turning to this clonotype: Its antigen is unidentified.

Molecular barcoding with unique molecular identifiers was used for the TCRbeta library. TCRdb re-called the PCR reads through MiXCR, storing one row per CDR3 protein. The sample lists 480,000 or so distinct CDR3 sequences; 10% were seen once. Material: PBMCs, obtained before TCRalphabeta/CD19-depleted stem cell transplant. The clonotype comes from a child aged 2-15 years with inherited bone marrow failure, due to receive a stem cell transplant. The rearrangement uses TRBV7-2 and TRBJ2-7; maybe TRBD1 (5 bases). This CDR3 is CASSLNPGIPYEQYF. The CDR3 bases are TGTGCCAGCAGCTTAAACCCAGGGATCCCCTACGAGCAGTACTTC.